A selection of T cell receptor beta chains follows, all from one sample in a study of blood T cell repertoires in COVID-19. Assay: immunoSEQ multiplex PCR; the TCRdb copy retains only in-frame clones and omits some. The table shows some 150,000 clones, with approximately 84% occurring only once. Sequencing input: peripheral blood. Source of these receptors: an elderly woman with acute or convalescent COVID-19. Both conserved end residues are part of each CDR3. Each record gives: clone size, V gene, D gene, J gene, CDR3 DNA, CDR3 protein. D genes are given only for firm matches. Expanded clones are given a class, and other clones once, few, many or no size at all.

>few|TRBV4-1|.|TRBJ2-3
TGCGCCAGCAGCCCAGGGACTAGCACAGATACGCAGTATTTT
CASSPGTSTDTQYF
>.|TRBV2|.|TRBJ2-3
TGTGCCAGCAGTGGGAGTGGGGGGTTTAGCGGATCCACAGATACGCAGTATTTT
CASSGSGGFSGSTDTQYF
>.|TRBV5-1|.|TRBJ2-1
TGCGCCAGCAGTAACGAACAGTTCTCCTACAATGAGCAGTTCTTC
CASSNEQFSYNEQFF
>.|TRBV5-1|.|TRBJ1-4
TGCGCCAGCAGCGGCGGGTTGAATGAAAAACTGTTTTTT
CASSGGLNEKLFF
>once|TRBV7-2|.|TRBJ1-1
TGTGCCAGCAGCGGGCAGACGAACACTGAAGCTTTCTTT
CASSGQTNTEAFF
>once|TRBV4-2|.|TRBJ2-1
TGTGCCAGCAGCCCCACCCGAGATGAGCAGTTCTTC
CASSPTRDEQFF
>.|TRBV28|TRBD1|TRBJ1-3
TGTGCCAGCAGAGGACAGGGGGCGGGAAACACCATATATTTT
CASRGQGAGNTIYF
>few|TRBV5-1|.|TRBJ1-1
TGCGCCAGCAGCTTGGCCCTGACAATGAACACTGAAGCTTTCTTT
CASSLALTMNTEAFF
>.|TRBV5-4|TRBD2|TRBJ2-1
TGTGCCAGCAGCAAGGGACTAGCGGGAGAGGAGCAGTTCTTC
CASSKGLAGEEQFF
>many|TRBV30|TRBD2|TRBJ2-2
TGTGCCTGGAGTGCGGGACTAGCGGGGGGGAGGAGAGCCGGGGAGCTGTTTTTT
CAWSAGLAGGRRAGELFF
>.|TRBV7-9|.|TRBJ1-2
TGTGCCAGCAGCTTAGGGGTGGGACTGACTAACTATGGCTACACCTTC
CASSLGVGLTNYGYTF
>.|TRBV10-3|.|TRBJ1-1
TGTGCCATCAGTGACCCAGGGGTCGTCGTCGGGGCTTTCTTT
CAISDPGVVVGAFF
>.|TRBV28|TRBD2|TRBJ2-5
TGTGCCAGCACCTCCGGGGGGGAGGGCCGGGGAGAGACCCAGTACTTC
CASTSGGEGRGETQYF
>few|TRBV30|.|TRBJ1-4
TGTGCCTGGAGTGTTCGGGTAAATGAAAAACTGTTTTTT
CAWSVRVNEKLFF
>.|TRBV5-4|.|TRBJ1-1
TGTGCCAGCAGCGTTGACAGCCACACTGAAGCTTTCTTT
CASSVDSHTEAFF
>once|TRBV28|TRBD1|TRBJ1-1
TGTGCCAGCAGTCTTTGGGGCAGGGGGCGCATGAACACTGAAGCTTTCTTT
CASSLWGRGRMNTEAFF
>.|TRBV2|.|TRBJ2-1
TGTGCCGGTCGAGGCCGGAATGAGCAGTTCTTC
CAGRGRNEQFF
>.|TRBV5-1|.|TRBJ2-1
TGCGCCAGCAGCATTAGCGGCTCCTACAATGAGCAGTTCTTC
CASSISGSYNEQFF
>.|TRBV6-5|TRBD1|TRBJ2-7
TGTGCCAGCAGCCCCGGACAGGGGTCGCGTTACGAGCAGTACTTC
CASSPGQGSRYEQYF
>.|TRBV9|TRBD1|TRBJ2-1
TGTGCCAGCAGCGCCTATACAGGGGGCTCCTACAATGAGCAGTTCTTC
CASSAYTGGSYNEQFF
>few|TRBV23-1|TRBD1|TRBJ1-1
TGCGCCAGCAGCCAGTTCCCCGGACAGGGGGCTCCAGGCACTGAAGCTTTCTTT
CASSQFPGQGAPGTEAFF
>.|TRBV5-1|TRBD2|TRBJ2-5
TGCGCCAGCAGTAAGGGCCGCGGGGGAGATAATCAAGAGACCCAGTACTTC
CASSKGRGGDNQETQYF
>.|TRBV2|.|TRBJ2-7
TGTGCCAGCAAGGGCAGGGGTTACGAGCAGTACTTC
CASKGRGYEQYF
>.|TRBV7-9|.|TRBJ1-5
TGTGCCAGCAGCTCCGCAGGGCATGGCAATCAGCCCCAGCATTTT
CASSSAGHGNQPQHF
>.|TRBV5-6|.|TRBJ1-2
TGTGCCAGCAGCTTGTCTACGGCGGCAGCAATCCGTGGAAACTATGGCTACACCTTC
CASSLSTAAAIRGNYGYTF
>.|TRBV11-2|.|TRBJ2-3
TGTGCCAGCAGCTTTGGAGGAGATACGCAGTATTTT
CASSFGGDTQYF
>.|TRBV4-1|TRBD1|TRBJ1-4
TGCGCCAGCAGCCCCAGGGGGCAGGGGGCATTTGATGAAAAACTGTTTTTT
CASSPRGQGAFDEKLFF
>once|TRBV13|TRBD2|TRBJ2-7
TGTGCCAGCAGCTTAGGGCCTAGCGGGGGGAATGAGCAGTACTTC
CASSLGPSGGNEQYF
>.|TRBV11-2|TRBD2|TRBJ2-7
TGTGCCAGCAGCTTAGTAGCGGGAGGCGTCGAGCAGTACTTC
CASSLVAGGVEQYF
>.|TRBV24-1|TRBD2|TRBJ2-3
TGTGCCACCAGTGGGGCCCCTCTAGCGGGGTCTACGAGTACGCAGTATTTT
CATSGAPLAGSTSTQYF
>.|TRBV6-6|.|TRBJ1-6
TGTGCCAGCAGTCCCGCGGGGCTGCATAATTCACCCCTCCACTTT
CASSPAGLHNSPLHF
>.|TRBV5-1|.|TRBJ2-7
TGCGCCAGCAGCTTGGGCAGGCGATCCTACGAGCAGTACTTC
CASSLGRRSYEQYF
>.|TRBV30|.|TRBJ1-1
TGTGCCTGGACGACAAGGGGGGGGCGAACTGAAGCTTTCTTT
CAWTTRGGRTEAFF
>.|TRBV2|TRBD1|TRBJ2-7
TGTGCCAGCAGTCCCCGGGACAGTTTGGCCTCCTACGAGCAGTACTTC
CASSPRDSLASYEQYF
>.|TRBV3-1/TRBV3-2|.|TRBJ1-5
TGTGCCAGCAGCCAAGAGGTAGGAGGGAATCCGGTCCATTTT
CASSQEVGGNPVHF
>.|TRBV28|TRBD1|TRBJ1-5
TGTGCCAGCAGTTTAGGTGCGGGACAGGGTAAGGATCAGCCCCAGCATTTT
CASSLGAGQGKDQPQHF
>.|TRBV19|.|TRBJ1-5
TGTGCCAGTAGTATCCCTCCCGAGGGCTTCAATCAGCCCCAGCATTTT
CASSIPPEGFNQPQHF
>.|TRBV5-1|.|TRBJ1-4
TGCGCCAGCAGCACGGCGGACTACCAGGAAAAACTGTTTTTT
CASSTADYQEKLFF
>once|TRBV30|.|TRBJ1-4
TGTGCCTGGAGTGCCCAAGGAGTTACGGGGAGTAAACTGTTTTTT
CAWSAQGVTGSKLFF
>few|TRBV6-1|TRBD1|TRBJ1-3
TGTGCCAGCAGTGACGGACAGGGCTCTGGAAACACCATATATTTT
CASSDGQGSGNTIYF
>.|TRBV7-9|.|TRBJ1-4
TGTGCCAGCAGCTCCGGACAGACGACTAATGAAAAACTGTTTTTT
CASSSGQTTNEKLFF
>.|TRBV5-1|.|TRBJ2-7
TGCGCCAGCAGCTTAACAGGGACCTCCTACGAGCAGTACTTC
CASSLTGTSYEQYF
>once|TRBV19|TRBD1|TRBJ1-5
TGTGCCAGTAGTCTGGACAGGGCGGACAATCAGCCCCAGCATTTT
CASSLDRADNQPQHF
>.|TRBV5-6|TRBD1|TRBJ2-7
TGTGCCAGCAGCATTGGACAGGGGGCCTACGAGCAGTACTTC
CASSIGQGAYEQYF
>once|TRBV19|.|TRBJ2-4
TGTGCCAGTAGTATAGGGGGGGTCGGACTGAGTGTCAAAAACATTCAGTACTTC
CASSIGGVGLSVKNIQYF
>once|TRBV19|.|TRBJ1-6
TGTGCCACAAACAATGGTGGTTCACCCCTCCACTTT
CATNNGGSPLHF
>.|TRBV4-1|TRBD1|TRBJ1-1
TGCGCCAGCAGCCAAGATGACAGGGGAAACACTGAAGCTTTCTTT
CASSQDDRGNTEAFF
>.|TRBV30|.|TRBJ1-3
TGTGCCTGGGCGTCGGAAAGGGGTGGAAACACCATATATTTT
CAWASERGGNTIYF
>.|TRBV18|.|TRBJ2-7
TGTGCCAGCTCACCATTGAGGGACTCCTACGAGCAGTACTTC
CASSPLRDSYEQYF
>.|TRBV20-1|.|TRBJ1-2
TGCAGTGCACCGGACACTTATCGCTACACCTTC
CSAPDTYRYTF
>.|TRBV5-1|TRBD1|TRBJ2-1
TGCGCCAGCAGCTGGACAGGGGGCTACAATGAGCAGTTCTTC
CASSWTGGYNEQFF
>few|TRBV20-1|.|TRBJ1-1
TGCACACCCAGGGCGAACACTGAAGCTTTCTTT
CTPRANTEAFF
>once|TRBV11-2|.|TRBJ1-3
TGTGCCAGCAGCTTAGAGTTCCCAGGAAGCTCTGGAAACACCATATATTTT
CASSLEFPGSSGNTIYF
>once|TRBV5-4|TRBD2|TRBJ2-1
TGTGCCAGCAGCCTGGGACTAGCGGGAGGCCGGAGAAATGAGCAGTTCTTC
CASSLGLAGGRRNEQFF
>.|TRBV30|.|TRBJ1-1
TGTGCCTGGAGTGTAAACGGGAACACTGAAGCTTTCTTT
CAWSVNGNTEAFF
>.|TRBV4-2|TRBD2|TRBJ2-2
TGTGCCAGCAGCCAAGAAATCGGGCTAGCGGCAGCCACCGGGGAGCTGTTTTTT
CASSQEIGLAAATGELFF
>.|TRBV10-2|TRBD1|TRBJ1-2
TGCGCCAGCAGTGACGGGGACAGGGGCTATGGCTACACCTTC
CASSDGDRGYGYTF